The 27 T cell receptor beta chains presented below share a single source sample, sequenced in a study of OX40 agonist ivuxolimab in advanced cancers. Data came from immunoSEQ multiplex PCR; TCRdb stores just in-frame clones and leaves some out. This table has about 76,000 clones, 84% appearing once. The material sequenced was CD4+ or CD8+ T cells sorted from blood, taken in a trial of the OX40 agonist ivuxolimab. The receptors were sampled from an adult with an advanced solid tumor such as melanoma, head and neck, liver or kidney cancer.

This chain connects TRBV7-8 to TRBJ2-7; 8 positions agree with TRBD1. CDR3 length: 16 residues. J was trimmed by 4 bases and V by 5 bases; bases with no gene match: 13. Germline V CDR1 and CDR2: SGHVS, FQNEAQ. For the CDR3, the DNA is TGTGCCAGCAGCCAGGGGGCCAGACAGGGGAGGTACGAGCAGTACTTC. Translation: CASSQGARQGRYEQYF.

This sequence joins TRBV9 and TRBJ2-3, with D possibly matching TRBD1 (5 bases). The CDR3 length is 15 residues. V was trimmed by 4 bases and J by 6 bases, leaving 18 bases between them. Germline CDR1 is SGDLS and CDR2 is YYNGEE. The CDR3: CASSQFGAGGDTQYF. CDR3 nucleotide sequence: TGTGCCAGCAGCCAGTTTGGGGCTGGCGGCGATACGCAGTATTTT. The full variable domain, its missing parts supplied by reference TRBV9 and TRBJ2-3, is DSGVTQTPKHLITATGQRVTLRCSPRSGDLSVYWYQQSLDQGLQFLIQYYNGEERAKGNILERFSAQQFPDLHSELNLSSLELGDSALYFCASSQFGAGGDTQYFGPGTRLTVL.

This chain joins TRBV7-9 and TRBJ2-2; D gene unclear. The V end lost 3 bases, the J end lost 2 bases, and 10 bases lay between the germline ends. CDR3 length equals 15 residues. CDR1 is SEHNR and CDR2 is FQNEAQ in the germline V gene (reference sequence). The CDR3 is CASSFQQKNTGELFF. The CDR3 DNA follows: TGTGCCAGCAGCTTCCAACAGAAAAACACCGGGGAGCTGTTTTTT.

The table lists this clone with a few counts. This chain links TRBV7-2 with TRBJ1-6; TRBD1 matches at 7 bases. Germline loops: CDR1 SGHTA, CDR2 FQGNSA. After removal of 3 bases from V and 6 bases from J, the junction contained 5 bases not matched to a gene. The CDR3 extends over 15 amino acids. For the CDR3, the DNA is TGTGCCAGCAGCTTTGGGGGACAGCGTAATTCACCCCTCCACTTT. As protein: CASSFGGQRNSPLHF. Full variable domain (remainder filled in from reference TRBV7-2 and TRBJ1-6): GAGVSQSPSNKVTEKGKDVELRCDPISGHTALYWYRQSLGQGLEFLIYFQGNSAPDKSGLPSDRFSAERTGGSVSTLTIQRTQQEDSAVYLCASSFGGQRNSPLHFGNGTRLTVT.

The rearrangement uses TRBV9 and TRBJ1-1; D unclear. The CDR3 has 15 amino acids. With 0 bases removed from V and 4 bases from J, the gap between germline ends came to 13 bases. Germline V CDR1 and CDR2: SGDLS, YYNGEE. The CDR3 region has the DNA TGTGCCAGCAGCGTAGATCCCCTTCGGGGCACTGAAGCTTTCTTT. Residues: CASSVDPLRGTEAFF. Drawing the rest from reference TRBV9 and TRBJ1-1, the complete variable domain is DSGVTQTPKHLITATGQRVTLRCSPRSGDLSVYWYQQSLDQGLQFLIQYYNGEERAKGNILERFSAQQFPDLHSELNLSSLELGDSALYFCASSVDPLRGTEAFFGQGTRLTVV.

This chain links TRBV2 with TRBJ2-7; D may be TRBD1 (6 bases). CDR3 length: 11 residues. V was cut by 8 bases and J by 3 bases, with 8 bases left in between. Germline lookup yields CDR1 SNHLY and CDR2 FYNNEI. CDR3 in amino acids: CASSGHYEQYF. CDR3 DNA sequence: TGTGCCAGCTCGGGACACTACGAGCAGTACTTC.

CDR3 nucleotide sequence: TGTGCCAGCAGCTTGGTTTCGGGGACTTCTGGAAACACCATATATTTT. This codes for CASSLVSGTSGNTIYF. This chain uses TRBV13 with TRBJ1-3; D may be TRBD1 (5 bases). The length of the CDR3 is 16 residues. V lost 3 bases and J 1 base, leaving 13 bases between the germline ends. Germline V gives CDR1 PRHDT, CDR2 FYEKMQ (reference sequence).

The rearrangement links TRBV6-5 to TRBJ2-7; D gene uncertain. Germline V lookup: CDR1 MNHEY, CDR2 SVGAGI. The ends were cut back, 2 bases at V and 5 bases at J, with 13 bases in the middle. This CDR3 is 14 amino acids long. This CDR3 is CASSYSQEQDEQYF. The CDR3 DNA is TGTGCCAGCAGTTACAGTCAAGAGCAGGACGAGCAGTACTTC.

The chain joins TRBV4-1 to TRBJ2-3; a weak D match, TRBD2 (6 bases). The V gene lost 5 bases and the J gene lost 5 bases, with 17 bases spanning the gap. From germline, CDR1 is MGHRA and CDR2 YSYEKL. The CDR3 loop spans 15 amino acids. CDR3 amino acids: CASSATVGGLDTQYF. DNA of the CDR3: TGCGCCAGCAGCGCTACGGTAGGAGGGCTAGATACGCAGTATTTT.

V usage is TRBV18 and J usage is TRBJ1-5; D possibly corresponds to TRBD1 (6 bases). The CDR3 loop spans 14 amino acids. V dropped 6 bases and J dropped 3 bases, with 12 bases sitting between them. Germline values: CDR1 KGHSH, CDR2 LQKENI. This chain's CDR3 is CASSPGGFNQPQHF. The CDR3 DNA sequence: TGTGCCAGCTCCCCCGGGGGCTTCAATCAGCCCCAGCATTTT.

This clone was detected only a few times. V gene TRBV6-1 combines with J gene TRBJ1-2; 7 bases are a match to TRBD1. This CDR3 has 15 amino acids. Germline V gives CDR1 MNHNS, CDR2 SASEGT. The V gene end was trimmed by 3 bases and the J gene end by 0 bases; junction bases not matched to a gene: 4. The CDR3 reads CASSDYGTANYGYTF. CDR3 DNA: TGTGCCAGCAGTGACTACGGGACAGCTAACTATGGCTACACCTTC.

About this clone: One junction end disagrees with the germline gene, perhaps due to a read error. The V and J genes are TRBV4-3 and TRBJ2-7; tentatively, D is TRBD2 (6 bases). The germline CDR1 and CDR2 sequences are LGHNA and YSLEER. This CDR3 is built from 14 residues. The CDR3 here is CASSQEVWRDEQYF. The DNA of the CDR3 is TGCGCCAGCAGTCAAGAAGTTTGGAGGGACGAGCAGTACTTC.

This clone was found once. The gene calls are TRBV5-1 and TRBJ2-7; TRBD1 matches 7 bases. Per the germline V gene, CDR1 is SGHRS and CDR2 is YFSETQ. The CDR3 runs to 14 residues. The ends lost 4 bases at V and 6 bases at J; junction bases unmatched: 10. CDR3 coding DNA: TGCGCCAGCAGCGACCGGGACAGTAGGTCCGAGCAGTACTTC. Protein sequence: CASSDRDSRSEQYF.

V is TRBV7-6 and J is TRBJ2-7, with 10 bases matching TRBD2. With V trimmed by 1 base and J by 6 bases, 9 bases remained unmatched. CDR1 and CDR2 from the germline V gene are SGHVS and FNYEAQ. CDR3 length equals 16 residues. In DNA form, the CDR3 reads TGTGCCAGCAGCTTAGGGAGCGGGAGGGCCCTATCCGAGCAGTACTTC. It translates to CASSLGSGRALSEQYF.

The sample holds one count of this clone. The chain links TRBV18 to TRBJ2-1; 7 bases agree with TRBD2. Germline CDR1 reads KGHSH; CDR2 reads LQKENI. With V trimmed by 7 bases and J by 2 bases, 20 bases remained unmatched. The CDR3 contains 19 residues. This CDR3 reads CASYPPYEAGVTAYNEQFF. CDR3 coding DNA: TGTGCCAGCTACCCACCTTATGAGGCGGGAGTTACCGCCTACAATGAGCAGTTCTTC.

This chain connects TRBV30 to TRBJ2-2; possibly TRBD1 for D (6 bases). The CDR3 consists of 15 residues. Deletions cut 4 bases from V and 3 bases from J, with 15 bases between. The germline V gene has CDR1 GTSNPN and CDR2 SVGIG (reference sequence). DNA for the CDR3: TGTGCCTGGACGGGGAGCAGGGGCTACACCGGGGAGCTGTTTTTT. It encodes CAWTGSRGYTGELFF.

This clone has only a few counts. This sequence joins TRBV7-9 and TRBJ1-2; D gene uncertain. The CDR3 is made up of 15 amino acids. V was clipped by 3 bases and J by 4 bases, with 15 bases between them. The V gene's germline CDR1 is SEHNR and CDR2 FQNEAQ (reference sequence). CDR3 DNA sequence: TGTGCCAGCAGCTTGAGTGCAGCCGAAATCTATGGCTACACCTTC. Amino acids: CASSLSAAEIYGYTF.

This clone showed up just once. V gene TRBV4-3 combines with J gene TRBJ2-3; 10 bases align to TRBD1. V lost 4 bases to trimming and J lost 2 bases; unmatched junction nucleotides: 6. CDR1 is LGHNA and CDR2 is YSLEER in the germline V gene. The CDR3 runs to 16 residues. CDR3 DNA: TGCGCCAGCAGCCCAGGACAGGGGGGCCTCACAGATACGCAGTATTTT. Translation: CASSPGQGGLTDTQYF.

The V and J genes are TRBV5-1 and TRBJ1-1, with D hard to call. This CDR3 has 15 amino acids. V shed 0 bases and J shed 5 bases, with 14 bases lying between them. Germline V CDR1 and CDR2: SGHRS, YFSETQ. CDR3 DNA sequence: TGCGCCAGCAGCTTGGAAGAGGGCAGATGGACTGAAGCTTTCTTT. Its translation: CASSLEEGRWTEAFF.

This clone was seen once. This chain links TRBV29-1 with TRBJ2-7; 7 bases agree with TRBD1. CDR3 length: 11 residues. V was pared by 6 bases and J by 5 bases, with 4 bases of the junction left unmatched. The germline gives CDR1 SQVTM, CDR2 ANQGSEA. The CDR3 nucleotides are TGCAGCGTCCAAACAGGGGACGAGCAGTACTTC. This codes for CSVQTGDEQYF.

The rearrangement links TRBV5-8 to TRBJ2-1; no definite D call. Germline assignment: CDR1 SGHTS and CDR2 YDEGEE. The CDR3 sequence is 11 residues long. V shed 3 bases and J shed 5 bases, with 3 bases lying between them. DNA for the CDR3: TGTGCCAGCAGCTGGGACAATGAGCAGTTCTTC. Amino acid sequence: CASSWDNEQFF.

CDR3 loop: CASSPVESGANVLTF. Written as DNA, the CDR3 is TGTGCCAGCAGCCCAGTGGAGTCTGGGGCCAACGTCCTGACTTTC. The chain links TRBV7-9 to TRBJ2-6; no definite D call. Trimming took off 5 bases at V and 1 base at J, with 9 bases between the two ends. CDR3 length: 15 residues. CDR1 is SEHNR, CDR2 FQNEAQ, per germline (reference sequence). Complete variable domain (other parts from reference TRBV7-9 and TRBJ2-6): DTGVSQNPRHKITKRGQNVTFRCDPISEHNRLYWYRQTLGQGPEFLTYFQNEAQLEKSRLLSDRFSAERPKGSFSTLEIQRTEQGDSAMYLCASSPVESGANVLTFGAGSRLTVL.

The chain has TRBV18 and TRBJ1-2; D remains unclear. CDR1 and CDR2 (germline): KGHSH, LQKENI. V was cut by 0 bases and J by 8 bases, with 16 bases left in between. This CDR3 region has 15 residues. The CDR3 protein is CASSPPRPTTEGYTF. The CDR3, as DNA: TGTGCCAGCTCACCACCGAGACCCACCACGGAGGGCTACACCTTC.

This clone is a singleton in its sample. The V gene is TRBV7-2, the J gene TRBJ2-3; D remains unclear. Germline loops: CDR1 SGHTA, CDR2 FQGNSA. V shed 1 base and J shed 2 bases, with 4 bases lying between them. The CDR3 runs to 13 residues. The CDR3 reads CASSLGYTDTQYF. The DNA for the CDR3 is TGTGCCAGCAGCTTAGGGTACACAGATACGCAGTATTTT.

This clone was observed a handful of times. The chain uses TRBV29-1 and TRBJ2-7; D possibly corresponds to TRBD1 (5 bases). The CDR3 spans 12 residues. Germline V gene lookup returns CDR1 SQVTM and CDR2 ANQGSEA. Trimming shortened V by 6 bases and J by 3 bases, and 12 bases separated the two germline ends. CDR3: CSVQQGLYEQYF. The DNA of the CDR3 is TGCAGCGTCCAGCAGGGTCTCTACGAGCAGTACTTC.

The chain has TRBV7-9 and TRBJ2-1; D not resolved. CDR3 length: 12 residues. The germline CDR1 and CDR2 sequences are SEHNR and FQNEAQ (reference sequence). Trimming removed 5 bases from V and 12 bases from J, with 14 bases in between. This CDR3 reads CASSASALWQFF. The CDR3 DNA is TGTGCCAGCAGCGCCAGCGCGTTGTGGCAGTTCTTC.

The chain joins TRBV5-1 to TRBJ1-5; maybe TRBD1 (5 bases). This CDR3 comprises 14 residues. Per the germline V gene, CDR1 is SGHRS and CDR2 is YFSETQ. V dropped 5 bases and J dropped 7 bases, with 16 bases sitting between them. Here the CDR3 DNA reads TGCGCCAGCAGTCCAGAGGCAGGGTACCAGCCCCAGCATTTT. Translated, it gives CASSPEAGYQPQHF.